Listed below are T cell receptor beta chains from one sample, sequenced in a study of cytomegalovirus exposure and HLA in healthy donors. Assay: immunoSEQ multiplex PCR; the TCRdb copy retains only in-frame clones and omits some. The sample carries about 160,000 clones, less than 85% recorded once. Sequencing was done on a sample of PBMCs. All receptors come from a man between 40 and 49 years old in good health and CMV-seronegative. The CDR3 runs from the conserved cysteine through the conserved F or W. Fields, in order: clone size, J gene, D gene, V gene, CDR3 protein, CDR3 DNA. D genes are given only for firm matches. Clone size is given for some rows only: seen once, a few or many times, or a class if the clone is expanded.

clone_size: NA
j_call: TRBJ1-3
d_call: NA
v_call: TRBV9
cdr3_aa: CASRGRGGTGNTIYF
cdr3_nt: TGTGCCAGCAGAGGAAGAGGGGGAACTGGAAACACCATATATTTT

clone_size: NA
j_call: TRBJ2-7
d_call: TRBD2
v_call: TRBV4-2
cdr3_aa: CASSQSLAGGLRTYEQYF
cdr3_nt: TGTGCCAGCAGCCAATCTCTAGCGGGGGGACTGAGAACCTACGAGCAGTACTTC

clone_size: few
j_call: TRBJ2-5
d_call: NA
v_call: TRBV7-7
cdr3_aa: CASSLSLAETQYF
cdr3_nt: TGTGCTAGCAGCTTAAGTCTAGCCGAGACCCAGTACTTC

clone_size: NA
j_call: TRBJ2-7
d_call: TRBD1
v_call: TRBV2
cdr3_aa: CARGTGVYEQYF
cdr3_nt: TGTGCGCGGGGGACAGGGGTCTACGAGCAGTACTTC

clone_size: NA
j_call: TRBJ2-7
d_call: NA
v_call: TRBV6-1
cdr3_aa: CASRPRTASSYEQYF
cdr3_nt: TGTGCCAGCAGACCCCGGACAGCGAGCTCCTACGAGCAGTACTTC

clone_size: once
j_call: TRBJ1-4
d_call: NA
v_call: TRBV4-2
cdr3_aa: CASSQEEGWSEKLFF
cdr3_nt: TGTGCCAGCAGCCAAGAAGAGGGATGGAGTGAAAAACTGTTTTTT

clone_size: NA
j_call: TRBJ1-2
d_call: TRBD1
v_call: TRBV7-9
cdr3_aa: CASRAGTGNGYTF
cdr3_nt: TGTGCCAGCAGGGCAGGGACAGGGAATGGCTACACCTTC

clone_size: NA
j_call: TRBJ1-5
d_call: TRBD1
v_call: TRBV28
cdr3_aa: CASRSTGTGFRPQHF
cdr3_nt: TGTGCCAGCAGGTCTACAGGGACAGGGTTTCGACCCCAGCATTTT

clone_size: NA
j_call: TRBJ2-5
d_call: TRBD1
v_call: TRBV5-6
cdr3_aa: CASSFPGGQYQETQYF
cdr3_nt: TGTGCCAGCAGCTTTCCAGGGGGACAATACCAAGAGACCCAGTACTTC

clone_size: NA
j_call: TRBJ2-2
d_call: NA
v_call: TRBV30
cdr3_aa: CACHGSRATGELFF
cdr3_nt: TGTGCCTGCCATGGGAGTCGGGCCACCGGGGAGCTGTTTTTT

clone_size: NA
j_call: TRBJ2-1
d_call: NA
v_call: TRBV19
cdr3_aa: CASTPLPSSYNEQFF
cdr3_nt: TGTGCCAGTACCCCACTACCTAGCTCCTACAATGAGCAGTTCTTC

clone_size: NA
j_call: TRBJ2-2
d_call: TRBD1
v_call: TRBV6-4
cdr3_aa: CASSDGTGNTGELFF
cdr3_nt: TGTGCCAGCAGTGACGGGACAGGGAACACCGGGGAGCTGTTTTTT

clone_size: NA
j_call: TRBJ1-1
d_call: NA
v_call: TRBV30
cdr3_aa: CAWSVNERENTEAFF
cdr3_nt: TGTGCCTGGAGTGTAAACGAGCGGGAGAACACTGAAGCTTTCTTT

clone_size: NA
j_call: TRBJ2-5
d_call: TRBD2
v_call: TRBV30
cdr3_aa: CAWSRASGGRETQYF
cdr3_nt: TGTGCCTGGAGTAGGGCAAGCGGGGGTCGAGAGACCCAGTACTTC

clone_size: NA
j_call: TRBJ1-1
d_call: NA
v_call: TRBV7-9
cdr3_aa: CASRLAASEAFF
cdr3_nt: TGTGCCAGCAGGCTGGCCGCCTCTGAAGCTTTCTTT

clone_size: NA
j_call: TRBJ1-2
d_call: NA
v_call: TRBV9
cdr3_aa: CASTEQVNPGGFPYTF
cdr3_nt: TGTGCCAGCACCGAACAGGTTAACCCAGGAGGGTTCCCCTACACCTTC

clone_size: NA
j_call: TRBJ2-7
d_call: TRBD1
v_call: TRBV5-1
cdr3_aa: CASSLEDRGDEQYF
cdr3_nt: TGCGCCAGCAGCTTGGAGGACAGGGGAGACGAGCAGTACTTC

clone_size: NA
j_call: TRBJ2-7
d_call: TRBD1
v_call: TRBV28
cdr3_aa: CASSFQPGQGYEQYF
cdr3_nt: TGTGCCAGCAGTTTCCAGCCGGGACAGGGCTACGAGCAGTACTTC

clone_size: NA
j_call: TRBJ2-7
d_call: NA
v_call: TRBV6-1
cdr3_aa: CASSVGGEYEQYF
cdr3_nt: TGTGCCAGCAGTGTTGGCGGGGAGTACGAGCAGTACTTC

clone_size: NA
j_call: TRBJ1-4
d_call: NA
v_call: TRBV30
cdr3_aa: CAWSKLTATNEKLFF
cdr3_nt: TGTGCCTGGAGCAAGCTGACAGCAACTAATGAAAAACTGTTTTTT

clone_size: NA
j_call: TRBJ2-2
d_call: TRBD1
v_call: TRBV7-3
cdr3_aa: CASSRQGARTGELFF
cdr3_nt: TGTGCCAGCAGCAGGCAGGGGGCCCGGACCGGGGAGCTGTTTTTT

clone_size: few
j_call: TRBJ2-5
d_call: NA
v_call: TRBV2
cdr3_aa: CASMIAGLQETQYF
cdr3_nt: TGTGCCAGCATGATCGCAGGACTACAAGAGACCCAGTACTTC

clone_size: NA
j_call: TRBJ1-1
d_call: NA
v_call: TRBV5-5
cdr3_aa: CASTGGYSNTEAFF
cdr3_nt: TGTGCCAGCACCGGTGGATACAGCAACACTGAAGCTTTCTTT

clone_size: once
j_call: TRBJ2-7
d_call: NA
v_call: TRBV11-2
cdr3_aa: CASRGHSLGYEQYF
cdr3_nt: TGTGCCAGCCGCGGCCACTCCCTTGGCTACGAGCAGTACTTC

clone_size: few
j_call: TRBJ2-5
d_call: NA
v_call: TRBV7-8
cdr3_aa: CASSSGRGTETQYF
cdr3_nt: TGTGCCAGCAGCTCTGGAAGGGGGACGGAGACCCAGTACTTC

clone_size: NA
j_call: TRBJ2-7
d_call: NA
v_call: TRBV27
cdr3_aa: CASSSPFAHLAGYEQYF
cdr3_nt: TGTGCCAGCAGTTCCCCATTTGCCCACTTAGCCGGCTACGAGCAGTACTTC

clone_size: NA
j_call: TRBJ2-1
d_call: NA
v_call: TRBV27
cdr3_aa: CASSLVRAFYNEQFF
cdr3_nt: TGTGCCAGCAGTTTAGTCAGGGCCTTCTACAATGAGCAGTTCTTC

clone_size: NA
j_call: TRBJ2-7
d_call: TRBD2
v_call: TRBV5-6
cdr3_aa: CASSSGTSDVHEQYF
cdr3_nt: TGTGCCAGCAGCTCCGGGACTAGCGATGTCCACGAGCAGTACTTC

clone_size: few
j_call: TRBJ2-3
d_call: NA
v_call: TRBV5-1
cdr3_aa: CASSLVDKRDTQYF
cdr3_nt: TGCGCCAGCAGCTTGGTTGACAAAAGGGATACGCAGTATTTT

clone_size: NA
j_call: TRBJ1-3
d_call: NA
v_call: TRBV7-8
cdr3_aa: CASSFASTGPGNTIYF
cdr3_nt: TGTGCCAGCAGTTTCGCCTCGACAGGTCCCGGAAACACCATATATTTT

clone_size: NA
j_call: TRBJ2-1
d_call: NA
v_call: TRBV11-2
cdr3_aa: CASSLGRVQNNEQFF
cdr3_nt: TGTGCCAGCAGCTTAGGGCGGGTCCAAAACAATGAGCAGTTCTTC

clone_size: NA
j_call: TRBJ2-3
d_call: TRBD2
v_call: TRBV7-8
cdr3_aa: CASSPIAGTTDTQYF
cdr3_nt: TGTGCCAGCAGCCCAATAGCGGGTACAACAGATACGCAGTATTTT

clone_size: NA
j_call: TRBJ1-2
d_call: NA
v_call: TRBV11-1
cdr3_aa: CASSLVATYGYTF
cdr3_nt: TGTGCCAGCAGCTTAGTAGCAACCTATGGCTACACCTTC

clone_size: NA
j_call: TRBJ2-5
d_call: NA
v_call: TRBV25-1
cdr3_aa: CASRVGTRSETQYF
cdr3_nt: TGTGCCAGCAGGGTTGGGACACGTAGCGAGACCCAGTACTTC

clone_size: few
j_call: TRBJ1-5
d_call: NA
v_call: TRBV10-2
cdr3_aa: CASSEPGRGNSHQPQHF
cdr3_nt: TGCGCCAGCAGTGAGCCGGGTAGGGGGAATAGCCATCAGCCCCAGCATTTT

clone_size: NA
j_call: TRBJ2-5
d_call: NA
v_call: TRBV5-1
cdr3_aa: CASSRTGTQETQYF
cdr3_nt: TGCGCCAGCAGCCGTACCGGGACTCAAGAGACCCAGTACTTC

clone_size: NA
j_call: TRBJ2-6
d_call: NA
v_call: TRBV4-1
cdr3_aa: CASSQEGASGANVLTF
cdr3_nt: TGCGCCAGCAGCCAAGAGGGAGCCTCTGGGGCCAACGTCCTGACTTTC

clone_size: once
j_call: TRBJ2-5
d_call: NA
v_call: TRBV5-4
cdr3_aa: CASSPDRIKETQYF
cdr3_nt: TGTGCCAGCAGCCCAGACAGGATAAAAGAGACCCAGTACTTC

clone_size: NA
j_call: TRBJ2-5
d_call: NA
v_call: TRBV7-9
cdr3_aa: CASSSTAIQETQYF
cdr3_nt: TGTGCCAGCAGCTCGACAGCGATTCAAGAGACCCAGTACTTC

clone_size: NA
j_call: TRBJ2-7
d_call: NA
v_call: TRBV28
cdr3_aa: CASRTVGSYEQYF
cdr3_nt: TGTGCCAGCAGGACAGTGGGCTCCTACGAGCAGTACTTC

clone_size: few
j_call: TRBJ1-2
d_call: NA
v_call: TRBV5-5
cdr3_aa: CASSFQGRDGYTF
cdr3_nt: TGTGCCAGCAGCTTCCAGGGGAGGGATGGCTACACCTTC

clone_size: NA
j_call: TRBJ1-1
d_call: NA
v_call: TRBV10-2
cdr3_aa: CASRTTTENTEAFF
cdr3_nt: TGCGCCAGCAGAACGACGACAGAGAACACTGAAGCTTTCTTT

clone_size: few
j_call: TRBJ2-5
d_call: NA
v_call: TRBV4-2
cdr3_aa: CASSQGGPQETQYF
cdr3_nt: TGTGCCAGCAGCCAAGGGGGGCCACAAGAGACCCAGTACTTC

clone_size: few
j_call: TRBJ2-2
d_call: NA
v_call: TRBV5-8
cdr3_aa: CASSVLEGGELFF
cdr3_nt: TGTGCCAGCAGCGTGCTGGAGGGCGGGGAGCTGTTTTTT

clone_size: NA
j_call: TRBJ1-5
d_call: NA
v_call: TRBV7-9
cdr3_aa: CASSSSVAGQHF
cdr3_nt: TGTGCCAGCAGTTCATCCGTGGCAGGACAGCATTTT

clone_size: NA
j_call: TRBJ1-5
d_call: NA
v_call: TRBV6-6
cdr3_aa: CASSYSDSANQPQHF
cdr3_nt: TGTGCCAGCAGTTACTCGGACAGTGCCAATCAGCCCCAGCATTTT

clone_size: few
j_call: TRBJ2-2
d_call: TRBD1
v_call: TRBV18
cdr3_aa: CASSPPVGQGYTGELFF
cdr3_nt: TGTGCCAGCTCACCACCTGTAGGACAGGGGTACACCGGGGAGCTGTTTTTT

clone_size: NA
j_call: TRBJ2-5
d_call: NA
v_call: TRBV7-2
cdr3_aa: CASSLGQMETQYF
cdr3_nt: TGTGCCAGCAGCTTAGGGCAGATGGAGACCCAGTACTTC

clone_size: few
j_call: TRBJ2-5
d_call: TRBD1
v_call: TRBV7-6
cdr3_aa: CASSLISDRGKETQYF
cdr3_nt: TGTGCCAGCAGCCTGATATCGGACAGGGGGAAAGAGACCCAGTACTTC

clone_size: NA
j_call: TRBJ1-1
d_call: TRBD1
v_call: TRBV27
cdr3_aa: CASSSGQGNTEAFF
cdr3_nt: TGTGCCAGCAGTTCAGGACAGGGGAACACTGAAGCTTTCTTT